The sequence of this T cell receptor beta chain was determined in a study of blood T cells in healthy people across ages. Alongside a J-beta primer mix, a sample-barcoded 5' primer served in a second PCR lasting about 6 to 12 cycles. One entry per CDR3 protein, called by TCRdb with MiXCR from the 5' RACE reads. Of approximately 790,000 distinct CDR3 sequences in the sample, approximately 67% are singletons; the top ten hold around a quarter. Isolation of PBMCs gave at least 6.5 million cells per sample. Sequenced: blood. The source is a young man in good health.

This CDR3 reads CASSYSQGRRSYEQYF. CDR3 DNA: TGTGCCAGCAGTTACTCGCAGGGCCGCCGCTCCTACGAGCAGTACTTC. The V and J genes are TRBV6-6 and TRBJ2-7; D is perhaps TRBD1 (5 bases). Trimming left V 0 bases short and J 0 bases short, with 12 bases between. This CDR3 region has 16 residues. The germline CDR1 and CDR2 sequences are MNHNY and SVGAGI (reference sequence).